Below are 21 T cell receptor beta chains sequenced from a single sample in a study of monozygotic twins with inflammatory bowel disease. After re-calling the 5' RACE reads, TCRdb lists one entry per CDR3 protein, DNA absent. Its clone listing holds 330,000 or so distinct CDR3 sequences. Sequencing was done on a sample of blood. Source of these receptors: a human donor with ulcerative colitis or Crohn's disease, or a healthy co-twin of an affected twin (not recorded which).

The chain is built from TRBV6-2 or TRBV6-3 and TRBJ2-3; TCRdb's D gene call, TRBD1, goes unchecked for lack of DNA. CDR3 length: 14 amino acids. Germline loops: CDR1 MNHEY, CDR2 SVGEGT. CDR3 protein: CASTDRAEADTQYF.

V gene TRBV12-3 or TRBV12-4 combines with J gene TRBJ2-2; TCRdb gives TRBD1 as the D gene, but with no DNA this cannot be confirmed. The CDR3 covers 15 residues. The CDR3 reads CASSRGTGRAGELFF.

This chain links TRBV4-3 with TRBJ2-1; as DNA is missing, the TRBD2 call by TCRdb cannot be tested. The CDR3 runs 17 residues. Germline CDR1 LGHNA, CDR2 YSLEER. The CDR3 spells CASSQENPASFYNEQFF.

The chain has TRBV27 and TRBJ2-1; TCRdb proposes TRBD2, but this gene call is untestable without DNA. Germline lookup yields CDR1 MNHEY and CDR2 SMNVEV (reference sequence). The CDR3 is 16 amino acids. The CDR3 is CASSPSRAGAYNEQFF.

The CDR3 loop reads CASSFGQLPDSSYNEQFF. The J gene is TRBJ2-1, the V gene TRBV6-1; without DNA, the TCRdb call of TRBD1 cannot be checked. The CDR3 is made up of 18 amino acids. The germline CDR1 and CDR2 sequences are MNHNS and SASEGT.

The rearrangement joins TRBV7-2 to TRBJ2-3; absent DNA, TCRdb's TRBD1 call cannot be checked. CDR1 is SGHTA, CDR2 FQGNSA, per germline. CDR3 length: 14 amino acids. The CDR3 reads CASSRQVPADTQYF.

The V gene is TRBV4-3, the J gene TRBJ2-1; TCRdb's D gene call, TRBD2, goes unchecked for lack of DNA. The germline V gene encodes CDR1 LGHNA and CDR2 YSLEER. This CDR3 has 16 residues. CDR3: CASSQGLAGGNNEQFF.

V gene TRBV5-1 combines with J gene TRBJ2-2. Germline CDR1 and CDR2: SGHRS and YFSETQ. The CDR3 extends over 15 amino acids. This chain's CDR3 is CASSTLAANTGELFF.

CDR3 sequence: CSVYPPSDEPDTQYF. This chain joins TRBV29-1 and TRBJ2-3; without DNA, the TCRdb call of TRBD1 cannot be checked. CDR3 length equals 15 residues. CDR1 is SQVTM and CDR2 is ANQGSEA in the germline V gene.

The J gene is TRBJ2-1, the V gene TRBV12-3 or TRBV12-4; TCRdb's assignment of TRBD1 cannot be checked, as there is no DNA. This CDR3 contains 14 residues. CDR3 loop: CASSYPGSYNEQFF.

The gene calls are TRBV20-1 and TRBJ2-4; TCRdb's D gene call, TRBD2, goes unchecked for lack of DNA. The CDR3 runs 18 residues. Germline V gene lookup returns CDR1 DFQATT and CDR2 SNEGSKA (reference sequence). The CDR3 loop reads CSARGLPTSGRVKNIQYF.

The chain carries TRBV28 and TRBJ2-7; lacking DNA, the TRBD1 call made by TCRdb goes unchecked. CDR3 length: 12 residues. Germline V gives CDR1 MDHEN, CDR2 SYDVKM. The CDR3 region is CASSSRGDKEYF.

The CDR3 here is CASSGGEATEAFF. The V call is TRBV5-4, the J call TRBJ1-1. The length of the CDR3 is 13 residues. CDR1 is SGHNT and CDR2 is YYREEE in the germline V gene (reference sequence). Filled out from reference TRBV5-4 and TRBJ1-1, the complete variable domain reads ETGVTQSPTHLIKTRGQQVTLRCSSQSGHNTVSWYQQALGQGPQFIFQYYREEENGRGNFPPRFSGLQFPNYSSELNVNALELDDSALYLCASSGGEATEAFFGQGTRLTVV.

This chain links TRBV28 with TRBJ2-7; checking the TCRdb D call of TRBD1 is not possible without DNA. The CDR3 sequence is 15 residues long. CDR1 and CDR2 from the germline V gene are MDHEN and SYDVKM. The CDR3 loop reads CASSRRQGSITEQYF.

The rearrangement joins TRBV3-1 to TRBJ2-6. The CDR3 totals 16 residues. Germline-derived CDR1 and CDR2 are LGHDT and YNNKEL (reference sequence). The chain's CDR3 is CASSLGSGTGANVLTF.

This rearrangement joins TRBV29-1 to TRBJ2-5; with no DNA, the TCRdb D assignment of TRBD2 cannot be verified. CDR3 length equals 13 residues. In germline, CDR1 is SQVTM, CDR2 ANQGSEA. This chain's CDR3 is CSVGTSGGETQYF.

The genes are TRBV5-1 and TRBJ2-7. The CDR3 is 13 residues long. Per the germline V gene, CDR1 is SGHRS and CDR2 is YFSETQ. The CDR3 reads CASRVGSSYEQYF.

This chain connects TRBV12-3 or TRBV12-4 to TRBJ1-5; the D call of TRBD1 rests on TCRdb alone, since no DNA is present to check it. This CDR3 contains 16 residues. CDR3 region: CASSSTGKGGNQPQHF.

This chain joins TRBV28 and TRBJ2-3; TCRdb selects TRBD1, and the lack of DNA leaves this call unchecked. The CDR3 is 14 amino acids. CDR1 and CDR2 (germline): MDHEN, SYDVKM. CDR3 loop: CASRLDSTTDTQYF.

V is TRBV28 and J is TRBJ1-1; absent DNA, TCRdb's TRBD1 call cannot be checked. The CDR3 is 17 amino acids. Germline CDR1 is MDHEN and CDR2 is SYDVKM. The CDR3 reads CASTLGQGGAGNTEAFF. Combining the CDR3 with reference TRBV28 and TRBJ1-1 gives the whole variable domain DVKVTQSSRYLVKRTGEKVFLECVQDMDHENMFWYRQDPGLGLRLIYFSYDVKMKEKGDIPEGYSVSREKKERFSLILESASTNQTSMYLCASTLGQGGAGNTEAFFGQGTRLTVV.

The chain is built from TRBV28 and TRBJ2-1; TCRdb calls TRBD2, which cannot be checked without DNA. Germline V lookup: CDR1 MDHEN, CDR2 SYDVKM. The length of the CDR3 is 13 residues. CDR3 residues: CASSPSGRNEQFF.